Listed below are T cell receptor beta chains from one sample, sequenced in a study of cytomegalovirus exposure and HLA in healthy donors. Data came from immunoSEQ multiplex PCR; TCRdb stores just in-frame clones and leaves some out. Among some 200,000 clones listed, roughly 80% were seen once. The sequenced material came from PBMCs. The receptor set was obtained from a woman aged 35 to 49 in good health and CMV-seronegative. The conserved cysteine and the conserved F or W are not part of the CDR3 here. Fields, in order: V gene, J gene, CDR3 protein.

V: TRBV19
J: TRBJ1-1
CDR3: ASIDRGSTEAF

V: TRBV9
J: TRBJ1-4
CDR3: ASSVGRGTANEKLF

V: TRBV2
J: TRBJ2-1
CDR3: ASSEQGLAGGYNEQF

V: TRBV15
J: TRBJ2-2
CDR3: ATSAELRGGGNGELF

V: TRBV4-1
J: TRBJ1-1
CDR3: ASSQPDREPEAF

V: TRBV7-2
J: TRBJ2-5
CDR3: ASSSQGAGTQY

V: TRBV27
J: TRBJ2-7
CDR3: ASSLGANYEQY

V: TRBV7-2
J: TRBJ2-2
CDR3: ASSLVGIRSTGELF

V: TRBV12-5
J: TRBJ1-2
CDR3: ASGAMLRGRNYGYT

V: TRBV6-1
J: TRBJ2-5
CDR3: ASSLGGAQETQY

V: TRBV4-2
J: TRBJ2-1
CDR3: ASSQAGESDEQF

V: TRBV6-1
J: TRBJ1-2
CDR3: ASSEVWQRSYGYT

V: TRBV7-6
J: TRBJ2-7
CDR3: ASSPGDRDHEQY

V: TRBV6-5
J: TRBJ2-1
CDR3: ASSTSGGTYNEQF

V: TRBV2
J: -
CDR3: ASSRRERGEQY

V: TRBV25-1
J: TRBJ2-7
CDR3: ASSALGRSVEQY

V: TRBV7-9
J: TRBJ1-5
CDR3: ASSLKGAGQPQH

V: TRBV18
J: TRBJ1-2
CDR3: ASSPTTGTGTYGYT

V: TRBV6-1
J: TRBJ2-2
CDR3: ASSTDRFQTGELF

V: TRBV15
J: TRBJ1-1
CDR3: ATSREGLAGFSKLNAEAF

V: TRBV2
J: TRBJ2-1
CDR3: ASRMSSYNEQF

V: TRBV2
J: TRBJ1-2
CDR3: ASSGSLLSYGYT

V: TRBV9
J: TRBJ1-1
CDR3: ASSTQDMNTEAF

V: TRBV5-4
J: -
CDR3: ASSPGTGGNNEQY

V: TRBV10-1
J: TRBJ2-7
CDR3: ASSVVDRGEQY

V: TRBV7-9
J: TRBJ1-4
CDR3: ASSFGRMGGGNEKLF

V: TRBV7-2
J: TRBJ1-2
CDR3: ASRPQGSAGYT